This T cell receptor (beta chain) was recorded in a study of blood T cells in healthy people across ages. Whole-study results and caveats: There was a strong correlation between TCR beta diversity and naive T cell percentage. The study found more naive CD4+ cells and higher diversity in long-lived than aged donors.

The sample holds many counts of this clonotype. The antigen is not known. Caucasian, healthy and from Russia, the donors were aged between about 6 and 90. Donors gave 8 to 10 milliliters of peripheral blood apiece. Next came a second PCR, run for about 7 to 12 cycles, which used a sample-barcoded 5' primer along with a J-beta primer mix. In TCRdb, the 5' RACE reads were re-called with MiXCR into one record per CDR3 protein. The sample has 850,000 or so distinct CDR3 sequences, roughly 26% seen once. The CDR3 loop spans 17 amino acids. The V and J ends lost 3 bases and 2 bases respectively, with 18 bases between them. CDR1 SGHTA and CDR2 FQGNSA come from the germline V gene.

The receptor was derived from a woman older than 75 in good health. The sequencing input was blood. The chain uses TRBV7-2 and TRBJ2-3, with D possibly TRBD2 on 6 matching bases. The CDR3 region is CASSFGPAGRATDTQYF. The CDR3 bases are TGTGCCAGCAGCTTCGGACCCGCGGGGCGCGCCACAGATACGCAGTATTTT.